This is a list of T cell receptor beta chains from one sample in a study of post-analysis software for immune sequencing data. TCRdb used MiXCR to reprocess the PCR reads, holding one entry per CDR3 protein. The sample lists 650,000 to 850,000 distinct CDR3 sequences; around 50% were seen once. The specimen sequenced was blood. The receptors were sampled from a girl aged 10 to 17 with multiple sclerosis. Each CDR3 is given with its conserved first and last residue. The D gene is left open where the match is weak. A row's size may be missing; if present it is once, few, many or a size class.

clone size: few; V gene: TRBV25-1; CDR3 length: 20; D gene: TRBD2; J gene: TRBJ2-4; CDR3 DNA: TGTGCCAGCGCCCCCCAGAGGGGGACTAGCGGGAGTTTCGCCAAAAACATTCAGTACTTC; CDR3 protein: CASAPQRGTSGSFAKNIQYF
clone size: few; V gene: TRBV20-1; CDR3 length: 15; D gene: -; J gene: TRBJ2-3; CDR3 DNA: TGCAGTGCTAGGATTGACAACCCCGGGACAGATACGCAGTATTTT; CDR3 protein: CSARIDNPGTDTQYF
clone size: -; V gene: TRBV20-1; CDR3 length: 19; D gene: TRBD2; J gene: TRBJ2-3; CDR3 DNA: TGCAGTGCTCCCAACTTCCTAGCGGGAGGGCCTATAGGCACAGATACGCAGTATTTT; CDR3 protein: CSAPNFLAGGPIGTDTQYF
clone size: few; V gene: TRBV6-6; CDR3 length: 15; D gene: TRBD1; J gene: TRBJ1-2; CDR3 DNA: TGTGCCAGCAGTTACGAGGGACAGGGTGGCTATGGCTACACCTTC; CDR3 protein: CASSYEGQGGYGYTF
clone size: -; V gene: TRBV6-5; CDR3 length: 13; D gene: -; J gene: TRBJ1-1; CDR3 DNA: TGTGCCAGCAGTAGGGGACATGGCCCTGAAGCTTTCTTT; CDR3 protein: CASSRGHGPEAFF
clone size: -; V gene: TRBV2; CDR3 length: 15; D gene: -; J gene: TRBJ2-7; CDR3 DNA: TGTGCCAGCAGTGAAGAAGTGGCCAGCTCCTACGAGCAGTACTTC; CDR3 protein: CASSEEVASSYEQYF
clone size: -; V gene: TRBV5-1; CDR3 length: 13; D gene: -; J gene: TRBJ2-5; CDR3 DNA: TGCGCCAGCAGCAACCGTGGGGTGGAGACCCAGTACTTC; CDR3 protein: CASSNRGVETQYF
clone size: -; V gene: TRBV12-3/TRBV12-4; CDR3 length: 15; D gene: TRBD1; J gene: TRBJ1-1; CDR3 DNA: TGTGCCAGCAGTCCGACGGGACAGGGGAGGACTGAAGCTTTCTTT; CDR3 protein: CASSPTGQGRTEAFF
clone size: few; V gene: TRBV4-2; CDR3 length: 17; D gene: -; J gene: TRBJ2-6; CDR3 DNA: TGTGCCAGCAGCCATGCCACCGATTCAGGTGGGGCCAACGTCCTGACTTTC; CDR3 protein: CASSHATDSGGANVLTF
clone size: once; V gene: TRBV5-1; CDR3 length: 16; D gene: -; J gene: TRBJ2-2; CDR3 DNA: TGCGCCAGCAGCTTGGACCCGGGAGACGTCACCGGGGAGCTGTTTTTT; CDR3 protein: CASSLDPGDVTGELFF
clone size: -; V gene: TRBV10-3; CDR3 length: 15; D gene: TRBD2; J gene: TRBJ2-7; CDR3 DNA: TGTGCCATCAGTGAGCTAGCGGGATTCTCTGGGGAGCAGTACTTC; CDR3 protein: CAISELAGFSGEQYF
clone size: -; V gene: TRBV29-1; CDR3 length: 12; D gene: -; J gene: TRBJ1-5; CDR3 DNA: TGCAGCGTTGGGGACAATGATCAGCCCCAGCATTTT; CDR3 protein: CSVGDNDQPQHF
clone size: -; V gene: TRBV29-1; CDR3 length: 17; D gene: -; J gene: TRBJ2-6; CDR3 DNA: TGCAGCGTTTGGGCGGACAGAGGTTCGGCAGGGGCCAACGTCCTGACTTTC; CDR3 protein: CSVWADRGSAGANVLTF
clone size: -; V gene: TRBV5-1; CDR3 length: 15; D gene: TRBD2; J gene: TRBJ2-7; CDR3 DNA: TGCGCCAGCAGCCCCCAGCGGGGGGCCCCCTACGAGCAGTACTTC; CDR3 protein: CASSPQRGAPYEQYF
clone size: -; V gene: TRBV20-1; CDR3 length: 14; D gene: TRBD2; J gene: TRBJ2-7; CDR3 DNA: TGCAGTGCCCTAAGCGGGAGGGCGTTCTACGAGCAGTACTTC; CDR3 protein: CSALSGRAFYEQYF
clone size: -; V gene: TRBV5-5; CDR3 length: 15; D gene: -; J gene: TRBJ2-3; CDR3 DNA: TGTGCCAGCAGCTTCAGCGGTCAGGGCGCAGATACGCAGTATTTT; CDR3 protein: CASSFSGQGADTQYF
clone size: few; V gene: TRBV20-1; CDR3 length: 14; D gene: TRBD2; J gene: TRBJ2-7; CDR3 DNA: TGCAGTGCTAGAGATAGCGGGAAAATCTACGAGCAGTACTTC; CDR3 protein: CSARDSGKIYEQYF